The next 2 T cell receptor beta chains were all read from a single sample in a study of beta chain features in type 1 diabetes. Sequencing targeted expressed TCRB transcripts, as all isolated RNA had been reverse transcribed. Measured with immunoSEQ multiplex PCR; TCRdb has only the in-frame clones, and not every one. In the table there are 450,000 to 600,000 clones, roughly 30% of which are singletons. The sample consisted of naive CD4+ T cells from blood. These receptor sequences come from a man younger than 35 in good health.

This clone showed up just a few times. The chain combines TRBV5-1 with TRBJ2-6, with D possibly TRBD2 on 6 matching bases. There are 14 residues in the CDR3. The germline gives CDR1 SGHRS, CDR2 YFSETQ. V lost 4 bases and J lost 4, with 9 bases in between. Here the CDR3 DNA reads TGCGCCAGCAGCGCGGGGACCGGGGCCAACGTCCTGACTTTC. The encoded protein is CASSAGTGANVLTF.

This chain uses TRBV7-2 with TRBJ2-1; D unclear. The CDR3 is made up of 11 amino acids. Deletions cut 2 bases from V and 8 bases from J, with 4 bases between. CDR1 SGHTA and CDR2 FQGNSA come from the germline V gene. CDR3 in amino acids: CASSLLDEQFF. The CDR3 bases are TGTGCCAGCAGCTTACTAGATGAGCAGTTCTTC.